Listed below are T cell receptor beta chains from one sample, sequenced in a study of blood T cells in healthy people across ages. From the 5' RACE reads, TCRdb called clonotypes with MiXCR, one entry per CDR3 protein. The sample has fewer than 1.5 million distinct CDR3 sequences; 42% are singletons. Sequences were obtained from blood. The receptors were sampled from a woman between 18 and 29 years old in good health. The CDR3 runs from the conserved cysteine through the conserved F or W. The D gene is left open where the match is weak. Size values are once, few and many counts, or a class for expanded clones, and some rows have none.

v_gene	j_gene	d_gene	abundance	CDR3nt	CDR3aa
TRBV7-9	TRBJ2-1	-	few	TGTGCCAGCAGCTGGGACCGACTCCACAATGAGCAGTTCTTC	CASSWDRLHNEQFF
TRBV25-1	TRBJ2-7	-	-	TGTGCCAGCACCGAGGGGCGGGGACGCTCCTACAATGAGCAGTACTTC	CASTEGRGRSYNEQYF
TRBV5-5	TRBJ1-1	-	-	TGTGCCAGCAGCCCCGTACCCATGAACACTGAAGCTTTCTTT	CASSPVPMNTEAFF
TRBV12-3/TRBV12-4	TRBJ2-5	TRBD1	few	TGTGCCAGCACCCTACAGGGGGCTCTACGAGAGACCCAGTACTTC	CASTLQGALRETQYF
TRBV11-2	TRBJ1-1	TRBD1	-	TGTGCCAGCAGCCCGGAGAGGGGGCTCTCTGAAGCTTTCTTT	CASSPERGLSEAFF
TRBV5-1	TRBJ2-1	-	-	TGCGCCAGCAGCTTGACCCAGGGACGTCCGCATGAGCAGTTCTTC	CASSLTQGRPHEQFF
TRBV9	TRBJ2-3	-	-	TGTGCCAGCAGCGCCTTCTCCGCTAGCACAGATACGCAGTATTTT	CASSAFSASTDTQYF
TRBV12-3/TRBV12-4	TRBJ2-5	-	-	TGTGCCAGCAGTTTGCCCTCAGGGGCCGGGCAAGAGACCCAGTACTTC	CASSLPSGAGQETQYF
TRBV7-2	TRBJ2-1	TRBD2	few	TGTGCCAGCAGCGTAATAGCGGGACCCCCCTACAATGAGCAGTTCTTC	CASSVIAGPPYNEQFF
TRBV20-1	TRBJ2-3	-	few	TGCAGTGCTAGACGGGGACACGTTTCGGATACGCAGTATTTT	CSARRGHVSDTQYF
TRBV28	TRBJ1-1	TRBD1	-	TGTGCCAGCAGTTTCCGGGACAGGGCGCTGGCCACTGAAGCTTTCTTT	CASSFRDRALATEAFF
TRBV7-9	TRBJ1-1	-	-	TGTGGAGGGACGGGGAACACTGAAGCTTTCTTT	CGGTGNTEAFF
TRBV6-6	TRBJ2-3	TRBD2	-	TGTGCCAGCAGTCCCCCTCGGCGGGGGAGCACAGATACGCAGTATTTT	CASSPPRRGSTDTQYF
TRBV7-9	TRBJ2-7	TRBD1	-	TGTGCCAGCAGCTCTCCGGGACAGGGGACTGAGGAGCAGTACTTC	CASSSPGQGTEEQYF
TRBV20-1	TRBJ2-3	TRBD2	once	TGCAGTGCTAGAGACATAGCGGGAGGTGGCGATACGCAGTATTTT	CSARDIAGGGDTQYF
TRBV19	TRBJ2-1	-	-	TGTGCCAGTGGGAGCGGGCCCTACAATGAGCAGTTCTTC	CASGSGPYNEQFF
TRBV20-1	TRBJ2-1	TRBD1	-	TGCAGTGCTAGAGATTCGACGGACAGGAGGCACAATGAGCAGTTCTTC	CSARDSTDRRHNEQFF
TRBV7-8	TRBJ2-1	-	few	TGTGCCAGCAGCTTAATTGGGAGTTGGAATGAGCAGTTCTTC	CASSLIGSWNEQFF
TRBV5-1	TRBJ2-4	-	few	TGCGCCAGCAGCTTGGGAGGGTCAAACATTCAGTACTTC	CASSLGGSNIQYF
TRBV4-1	TRBJ1-4	-	few	TGCGCCAGCAGCCTCCCGGACGGAGAAAAACTGTTTTTT	CASSLPDGEKLFF
TRBV9	TRBJ1-2	-	-	TGTGCCAGCAGCGTAGAAGACGGTTATGGCTACACCTTC	CASSVEDGYGYTF
TRBV25-1	TRBJ2-7	-	-	TGTGCCAGCGGACATACAGGAAAGGGATTGGGCAACGAGCAGTACTTC	CASGHTGKGLGNEQYF
TRBV12-3/TRBV12-4	TRBJ2-7	TRBD1	-	TGTGCCAGCAGTTTAAGCTTAGGGGGCGAATACGAGCAGTACTTC	CASSLSLGGEYEQYF
TRBV29-1	TRBJ2-2	-	few	TGCAGCGTTGATAACCGGCATACCGGGGAGCTGTTTTTT	CSVDNRHTGELFF
TRBV4-1	TRBJ1-2	-	many	TGCGCCAGCAGCCAAGTTATGGGGGCGAGTAACTATGGCTACACCTTC	CASSQVMGASNYGYTF
TRBV27	TRBJ2-4	-	few	TGTGCCAGCAGTTCCTCAGGTATTCAGTACTTC	CASSSSGIQYF
TRBV5-1	TRBJ1-1	-	few	TGCGCCAGCAGCCCGGGGGGTGGTAGGAGCACTGAAGCTTTCTTT	CASSPGGGRSTEAFF
TRBV15	TRBJ2-1	-	-	TGTGCCACCAGCGGTGGGGCAGGGGAACAAGAGACCCAGTTCTTC	CATSGGAGEQETQFF
TRBV10-3	TRBJ2-1	TRBD1	few	TGTGCCATCAGTGGGAGACAGGGAGAAACCTACAATGAGCAGTTCTTC	CAISGRQGETYNEQFF
TRBV6-2/TRBV6-3	TRBJ2-4	-	-	TGTGCCAGCAGTGGGCCAGGCCATGGGGAGCAGTACTTC	CASSGPGHGEQYF
TRBV6-5	TRBJ1-2	TRBD1	-	TGTGCCAGCGCCGGGACAGGGGATGGCTACACCTTC	CASAGTGDGYTF
TRBV2	TRBJ1-2	-	-	TGTGCCAGCATCAGGGAGTTGGGACTCTATGGCTACACCTTC	CASIRELGLYGYTF
TRBV5-1	TRBJ2-1	TRBD2	-	TGCGCCAGCAGCTTGATAGCGGGACCCAATGAGCAGTTCTTC	CASSLIAGPNEQFF
TRBV6-2/TRBV6-3	TRBJ2-1	-	few	TGTGCCAGCAGTTATTTCCCTCGGGCTTATGTGAATAATGAGCAGTTCTTC	CASSYFPRAYVNNEQFF
TRBV4-1	TRBJ2-7	TRBD1	-	TGCGCCAGCAGCCAAGTGGGACAGGGGGTCTCCTACGAGCAGTACTTC	CASSQVGQGVSYEQYF
TRBV13	TRBJ2-1	-	-	TGTGCCAGCAGGACTAGTGCCTACAATGAGCAGTTCTTC	CASRTSAYNEQFF
TRBV16	TRBJ1-4	-	-	TGTGCCAGCAGCCTCCGGCGGGGGGCAGGTGAAAAACTGTTTTTT	CASSLRRGAGEKLFF
TRBV12-3/TRBV12-4	TRBJ2-4	TRBD2	-	TGTGCCAGCAGGGACCCTAGCGGGCCGATTCAGTACTTC	CASRDPSGPIQYF
TRBV6-5	TRBJ2-7	TRBD2	few	TGTGCCAGCAGCCCGCTAGCGGGAGTTATCTACGAGCAGTACTTC	CASSPLAGVIYEQYF
TRBV10-3	TRBJ2-1	TRBD2	many	TGTGCCATCAGTGAGCCGCGGACTAGCACTTGGGAGCAGTTCTTC	CAISEPRTSTWEQFF
TRBV29-1	TRBJ1-5	-	few	TGCAGCGTTGTCTTGGACAATCAGCCCCAGCATTTT	CSVVLDNQPQHF
TRBV6-5	TRBJ2-3	-	-	TGTGCCAGCAGGGAGGGAGAGGGCGGGACAGATACGCAGTATTTT	CASREGEGGTDTQYF
TRBV12-3/TRBV12-4	TRBJ1-2	-	-	TGTGCCAGCAGTTTTGCTGGGGCATCAACTGGCTACACCTTC	CASSFAGASTGYTF
TRBV18	TRBJ2-1	-	few	TGTGCCAGCTCACCACGTGGGTATGAGCAGTTCTTC	CASSPRGYEQFF
TRBV9	TRBJ2-5	TRBD2	few	TGTGCCAGCAGCGTGGGACTAGCGGGACGATTCCGGGAGACCCAGTACTTC	CASSVGLAGRFRETQYF
TRBV11-3	TRBJ2-7	TRBD2	-	TGTGCCAGCAGCTTAGGGGCAGCGGGAGACGAGCAGTACTTC	CASSLGAAGDEQYF
TRBV20-1	TRBJ1-2	TRBD1	-	TGCAGTGCCCAACAGGGGGTTAACTATGGCTACACCTTC	CSAQQGVNYGYTF